Listed below are T cell receptor beta chains from one sample, sequenced in a study of T cell responses to AZD1222 COVID-19 vaccine. Profiling relied on immunoSEQ multiplex PCR, and the TCRdb table lists in-frame clones only, not all of them. This sample has fewer than 100,000 clones, with less than 85% found just once. Sequenced here: peripheral blood, sampled 28 days after the second AZD1222 dose. Receptor source: an adult who received the AZD1222 COVID-19 vaccine. The CDR3 runs from the conserved cysteine through the conserved F or W. The D gene is left open where the match is weak. Not every row has a clone size; where given, it reads once, few, many or a size class.

>13|NA|NA|TRBJ2-1|TRBV30
TGTGCCTGGAGTGAATCCACCTACAATGAGCAGTTCTTC
CAWSESTYNEQFF
>13|NA|NA|TRBJ2-4|TRBV5-6
TGTGCCAGCAGCTGGGGACTCAAAAACATTCAGTACTTC
CASSWGLKNIQYF
>14|NA|NA|TRBJ1-1|TRBV6-5
TGTGCCAGCAGGGACCCGGGAAGGGTCACTGAAGCTTTCTTT
CASRDPGRVTEAFF
>15|NA|NA|TRBJ2-6|TRBV7-3
TGTGCCAGCAGCTTAGGGTCCTCTGGGGCCAACGTCCTGACTTTC
CASSLGSSGANVLTF
>13|NA|NA|TRBJ1-1|TRBV29-1
TGCAGCGTACGACACCGCATGAACACTGAAGCTTTCTTT
CSVRHRMNTEAFF
>13|NA|NA|TRBJ2-1|TRBV27
TGTGCCAGCCGAGTTTATCTGGCCCATGAGCAGTTCTTC
CASRVYLAHEQFF
>17|TRBD2|once|TRBJ2-2|TRBV4-3
TGCGCCAGCAGCCAATCCACTAGCGGGAGTGTCACCGGGGAGCTGTTTTTT
CASSQSTSGSVTGELFF
>13|NA|NA|TRBJ1-1|TRBV6-5
TGTGCCAGCAGATCCACAGGGATCAGTGAAACTTTCTTT
CASRSTGISETFF
>17|NA|NA|TRBJ2-3|TRBV24-1
TGTGCCACCAGTGAATCTAATGGAGGGGACCGCACAGATACGCAGTATTTT
CATSESNGGDRTDTQYF
>14|TRBD1|NA|TRBJ1-1|TRBV5-1
TGCGCCAGCCGACCACAGGGGCCCGACACTGAAGCTTTCTTT
CASRPQGPDTEAFF
>16|TRBD2|once|TRBJ2-7|TRBV6-2/TRBV6-3
TGTGCCAGCAGTTACGAGGCGAGGGGGACTAGGGACGAGCAGTACTTC
CASSYEARGTRDEQYF
>13|TRBD1|once|TRBJ1-3|TRBV29-1
TGCAGCGTTATTCGACAGGGCGGTAACACCATATATTTT
CSVIRQGGNTIYF
>14|TRBD1|NA|TRBJ1-2|TRBV7-9
TGTGCCAGCAGCTTATCAACAGGGGTCTATGGCTACACCTTC
CASSLSTGVYGYTF
>16|TRBD1|NA|TRBJ2-7|TRBV11-2
TGTGCCAGCAGTTCCGGAGGGGGACAGGGCTTCGACGAGCAGTACTTC
CASSSGGGQGFDEQYF
>15|NA|NA|TRBJ1-2|TRBV6-5
TGTGCCAGCAGTTACGCAGGGACACAAGGCTATGGCTACACCTTC
CASSYAGTQGYGYTF
>14|NA|NA|TRBJ2-2|TRBV10-2
TGCGCCGCCAGAGGCAGGACGAACACCGGGGAGCTGTTTTTT
CAARGRTNTGELFF
>15|TRBD2|NA|TRBJ2-1|TRBV7-6
TGTGCCAGCAGCTTAATAGCGGGAGGGCCGAATGAGCAGTTCTTC
CASSLIAGGPNEQFF
>15|TRBD2|few|TRBJ2-7|TRBV14
TGTGCCAGCAGCCAAGTCGGGACTAGCGGGAGTTCACCGTACTTC
CASSQVGTSGSSPYF
>14|TRBD2|NA|TRBJ2-5|TRBV13
TGTGCCAGCAGCCCCGGACTAGCGCTAGAGACCCAGTACTTC
CASSPGLALETQYF
>15|TRBD1|few|TRBJ2-7|TRBV5-1
TGCGCCAGCAGCTACCAGACAGGGGCACCCGGGGAGCAGTACTTC
CASSYQTGAPGEQYF
>16|NA|NA|TRBJ1-3|TRBV21-1
TGTGCCAGCAGCAAGGGGAAGTGGGGGGATCCAAAGCGTGGGTATTTT
CASSKGKWGDPKRGYF
>16|TRBD1|NA|TRBJ2-5|TRBV7-9
TGTGCCAGCAGCCCTGGACAGGTGGGGTACCAAGAGACCCAGTACTTC
CASSPGQVGYQETQYF
>15|NA|NA|TRBJ1-5|TRBV19
TGTGCCACCGAGTCGAGGGGGATCAGCAATCAGCCCCAGCATTTT
CATESRGISNQPQHF
>15|NA|NA|TRBJ1-1|TRBV6-6
TGTGCCAGCAGTTTGCAAGGGAGAGGGAACACTGAAGCTTTCTTT
CASSLQGRGNTEAFF
>13|TRBD1|NA|TRBJ1-6|TRBV19
TGTGCCAGTGCCGGGACAGTTAATTCACCCCTCCACTTT
CASAGTVNSPLHF
>14|NA|once|TRBJ2-5|TRBV7-9
TGTGCCAGCCGATTCGGAGGAGACCAAGAGACCCAGTACTTC
CASRFGGDQETQYF
>13|NA|NA|TRBJ2-1|TRBV7-2
TGTGCCAGCAGCTTTTGGGTTTACAATGAGCAGTTCTTC
CASSFWVYNEQFF
>14|NA|once|TRBJ1-4|TRBV9
TGTGCCAGCAGTGTTACAGGGACTAATGAAAAACTGTTTTTT
CASSVTGTNEKLFF
>15|NA|once|TRBJ1-3|TRBV6-5
TGTGCCAGTGGCCCCCAGGGCGAGAGTAGAAACACCATATATTTT
CASGPQGESRNTIYF
>15|NA|NA|TRBJ1-3|TRBV11-2
TGTGCCAGCAGCTTCTCCTCAGTCTCTGGAAACACCATATATTTT
CASSFSSVSGNTIYF
>15|NA|NA|TRBJ1-3|TRBV6-4
TGTGCCAGCAGTGAGGACACCTTCTCTGGAAACACCATATATTTT
CASSEDTFSGNTIYF
>13|NA|NA|TRBJ1-1|TRBV5-6
TGTGCCAGCAGCTTAGTGGGGTACACTGAAGCTTTCTTT
CASSLVGYTEAFF
>16|NA|once|TRBJ1-2|TRBV5-1
TGCGCCAGCAGCTCCGGACAAACTTCTACTAACTATGGCTACACCTTC
CASSSGQTSTNYGYTF
>15|TRBD1|NA|TRBJ2-7|TRBV5-1
TGCGCCAGCAGCCGAACCCGACAGGGGAGTTACGAGCAGTACTTC
CASSRTRQGSYEQYF
>15|NA|NA|TRBJ2-2|TRBV25-1
TGTGCCAGCAGTGGGCGGGGTGTTGTAACCGGGGAGCTGTTTTTT
CASSGRGVVTGELFF
>18|NA|NA|TRBJ1-4|TRBV14
TGTGCCAGCAGCCAAGCTAGACCATTAGCCTCAACTAATGAAAAACTGTTTTTT
CASSQARPLASTNEKLFF
>13|TRBD1|NA|TRBJ1-5|TRBV2
TGTGCCAGCAGTACAGGGGGAAATCAGCCCCAGCATTTT
CASSTGGNQPQHF
>15|NA|once|TRBJ1-4|TRBV6-5
TGTGCCAGCAGGGGGGGCAGCACAACTAATGAAAAACTGTTTTTT
CASRGGSTTNEKLFF
>13|TRBD1|NA|TRBJ2-7|TRBV10-3
TGTGCCATCAAAGGGGACAGCACCTACGAGCAGTACTTC
CAIKGDSTYEQYF
>15|NA|NA|TRBJ2-2|TRBV9
TGTGCCAGCAGCGTAGCGGCTCGGTACACCGGGGAGCTGTTTTTT
CASSVAARYTGELFF
>12|NA|few|TRBJ2-2|TRBV18
TGTGCCAGCTCACCACCTACCGGGGAGCTGTTTTTT
CASSPPTGELFF
>13|NA|NA|TRBJ1-2|TRBV7-3
TGTGCCAGCAGCTTGGGGCCAACCTATGGCTACACCTTC
CASSLGPTYGYTF
>15|NA|NA|TRBJ1-3|TRBV5-4
TGTGCCAGCAGCATCGACAGGAGATCTGGAAACACCATATATTTT
CASSIDRRSGNTIYF
>15|TRBD1|NA|TRBJ2-7|TRBV5-1
TGCGCCAGCAGGGAAGCGGGACAGGGGGCCTACGAGCAGTACTTC
CASREAGQGAYEQYF
>15|NA|NA|TRBJ1-1|TRBV19
TGTGCCAGTAGTCCCTCCCGGGAGATGAACACTGAAGCTTTCTTT
CASSPSREMNTEAFF